A selection of T cell receptor beta chains follows, all from one sample in a study of blood T cell repertoires in COVID-19. The repertoire was sequenced with immunoSEQ multiplex PCR; TCRdb's copy has only in-frame clones and lacks some. The sample yields 200,000 to 250,000 clones, 80% to 90% seen once. The sequencing sample was made of PBMCs or T cells enriched from blood (not recorded which). The receptors shown here come from a woman aged 25 to 39 who had been exposed to COVID-19. Each CDR3 is given with its conserved first and last residue. The order of the fields is J gene, clone size, V gene, CDR3 protein. Expanded clones get a size class; other rows say once, few or many, or leave the size out.

TRBJ1-5,-,TRBV29-1,CSVTGTGGNQPQHF
TRBJ1-2,-,TRBV28,CASSPPLRYGGYTF
TRBJ2-5,-,TRBV11-2,CASSLGEVMYQETRYF
TRBJ1-3,-,TRBV5-1,CASSLLGQGSGNTIYF
TRBJ2-1,-,TRBV7-7,CASSLSGSSYNEQFF
TRBJ1-1,once,TRBV27,CASSSYRVSGTEAFF
TRBJ2-7,-,TRBV7-9,CASSLAGVHEQYF
TRBJ2-2,-,TRBV19,CASSVTGGTGELFF
TRBJ1-1,-,TRBV2,CASRGRDINTEAFF
TRBJ2-1,-,TRBV10-1,CASSESQWLGGYNEQFF
TRBJ2-1,-,TRBV7-9,CASSLVRDRGSNEQFF
TRBJ1-5,-,TRBV19,CASKDREGQPQHF
TRBJ1-1,-,TRBV6-5,CASSRHRAEAFF
TRBJ2-7,few,TRBV6-6,CASSQIRQGNSYEQYF
TRBJ1-5,-,TRBV19,CASRTTGIGNQPQHF
TRBJ2-6,-,TRBV3-1/TRBV3-2,CASSQEVRTGELLGANVLTF
TRBJ1-3,-,TRBV13,CASSLESFGGSGGNTIYF